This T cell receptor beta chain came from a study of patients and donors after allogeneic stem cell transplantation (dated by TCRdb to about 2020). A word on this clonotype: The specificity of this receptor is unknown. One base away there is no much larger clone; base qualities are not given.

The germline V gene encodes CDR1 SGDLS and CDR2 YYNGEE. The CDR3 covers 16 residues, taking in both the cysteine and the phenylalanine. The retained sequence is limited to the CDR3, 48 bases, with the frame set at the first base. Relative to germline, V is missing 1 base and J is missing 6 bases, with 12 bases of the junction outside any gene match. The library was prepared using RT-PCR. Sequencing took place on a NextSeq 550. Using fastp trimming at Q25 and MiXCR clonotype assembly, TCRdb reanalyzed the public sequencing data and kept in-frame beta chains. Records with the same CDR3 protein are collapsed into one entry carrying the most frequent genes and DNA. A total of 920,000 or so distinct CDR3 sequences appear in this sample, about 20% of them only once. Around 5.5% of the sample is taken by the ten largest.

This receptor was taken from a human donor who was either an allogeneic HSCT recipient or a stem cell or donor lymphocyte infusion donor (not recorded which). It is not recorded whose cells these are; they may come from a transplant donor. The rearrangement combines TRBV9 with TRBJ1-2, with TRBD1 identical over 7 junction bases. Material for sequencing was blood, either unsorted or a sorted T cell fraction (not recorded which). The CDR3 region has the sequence CASSVQDRPRGNGYTF. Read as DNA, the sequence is TGTGCCAGCAGCGTACAGGACAGGCCCAGAGGCAATGGCTACACCTTC.